This entry concerns a single T cell receptor (beta chain). Mismatch with germline at one junction end may stem from a read error. This entry comes from a study of sequential checkpoint blockade in melanoma. Study-wide background: Patients were randomized 1:1 to nivolumab-then-ipilimumab or ipilimumab-then-nivolumab first-line. Both treatment sequences were followed by maintenance nivolumab.

This table comes from immunoSEQ multiplex PCR, and its TCRdb copy is limited to in-frame clones, with some not included. Among 13,000 or so clones listed, around 72% were seen once. The germline V gene has CDR1 SNHLY and CDR2 FYNNEI. This CDR3 comprises 14 residues. Treatment denoted: randomized to nivolumab then ipilimumab (arm A) or the reverse (arm B). DNA-damaging chemotherapy had not been given to any patient beforehand. PBMC sorting kept live CD3+CD8+ cells without CD19 or CD56. Sample: CD8+ T cells sorted from blood (inferred from file names), taken from a patient given nivolumab and ipilimumab in sequence. This TCR came from a human donor with melanoma. V gene TRBV2 combines with J gene TRBJ1-2; 7 bases fit TRBD1. The DNA for the CDR3 is TGTGCCAGCAGAGAAGAGGGGGCGCACTATGGCTACACCTTC. It translates to CASREEGAHYGYTF.